This record looks at one TCR beta chain sequence and its context. The data belong to a study of T cells in Graves' hyperthyroidism and ophthalmopathy. This CDR3 is 20 amino acids long. V was cut by 0 bases and J by 0 bases, with 18 bases left in between. CDR1 and CDR2 (germline): LGHNA, YNFKEQ. RNA transcripts served as the template for amplifying TCR beta CDR3 regions. In the first-round RT-PCR of the TCR CDR3, the HTBI primer set was used. TCRdb passed the multiplex PCR reads through MiXCR, listing each CDR3 protein once. Here the sample spans fewer than 700,000 distinct CDR3 sequences, roughly 18% being singletons.

The sequence was obtained from a woman aged 18-29 years with Graves' ophthalmopathy. The gene calls are TRBV4-2 and TRBJ2-6, with D maybe TRBD1 (6 bases). Input material: blood. CDR3 in amino acids: CASSQDRVLGAASGANVLTF. DNA of the CDR3: TGTGCCAGCAGCCAAGATAGGGTGCTGGGGGCAGCCTCTGGGGCCAACGTCCTGACTTTC.